A single T cell receptor (beta chain) is shown here with its context. The data originate from a study of blood T cell repertoires in COVID-19. Looking at the study overall: T cells, B-cell-depleted T cells, or PBMCs supplied cDNA or gDNA.

Trimming shortened V by 5 bases and J by 0 bases, and 12 bases separated the two germline ends. This CDR3 is built from 15 residues. Germline V gives CDR1 SGHRS, CDR2 YFSETQ. Profiling relied on immunoSEQ multiplex PCR, and the TCRdb table lists in-frame clones only, not all of them. The sample has 300,000 to 350,000 clones, roughly 90% seen once. Sequenced material: PBMCs or T cells enriched from blood (not recorded which). This TCR derives from a woman under 40 who had been exposed to COVID-19. The chain has TRBV5-1 and TRBJ1-3; D possibly corresponds to TRBD1 (6 bases). In nucleotides, the CDR3 is TGCGCCAGCAGATTCGACAGGAACTCTGGAAACACCATATATTTT. It yields the protein CASRFDRNSGNTIYF.